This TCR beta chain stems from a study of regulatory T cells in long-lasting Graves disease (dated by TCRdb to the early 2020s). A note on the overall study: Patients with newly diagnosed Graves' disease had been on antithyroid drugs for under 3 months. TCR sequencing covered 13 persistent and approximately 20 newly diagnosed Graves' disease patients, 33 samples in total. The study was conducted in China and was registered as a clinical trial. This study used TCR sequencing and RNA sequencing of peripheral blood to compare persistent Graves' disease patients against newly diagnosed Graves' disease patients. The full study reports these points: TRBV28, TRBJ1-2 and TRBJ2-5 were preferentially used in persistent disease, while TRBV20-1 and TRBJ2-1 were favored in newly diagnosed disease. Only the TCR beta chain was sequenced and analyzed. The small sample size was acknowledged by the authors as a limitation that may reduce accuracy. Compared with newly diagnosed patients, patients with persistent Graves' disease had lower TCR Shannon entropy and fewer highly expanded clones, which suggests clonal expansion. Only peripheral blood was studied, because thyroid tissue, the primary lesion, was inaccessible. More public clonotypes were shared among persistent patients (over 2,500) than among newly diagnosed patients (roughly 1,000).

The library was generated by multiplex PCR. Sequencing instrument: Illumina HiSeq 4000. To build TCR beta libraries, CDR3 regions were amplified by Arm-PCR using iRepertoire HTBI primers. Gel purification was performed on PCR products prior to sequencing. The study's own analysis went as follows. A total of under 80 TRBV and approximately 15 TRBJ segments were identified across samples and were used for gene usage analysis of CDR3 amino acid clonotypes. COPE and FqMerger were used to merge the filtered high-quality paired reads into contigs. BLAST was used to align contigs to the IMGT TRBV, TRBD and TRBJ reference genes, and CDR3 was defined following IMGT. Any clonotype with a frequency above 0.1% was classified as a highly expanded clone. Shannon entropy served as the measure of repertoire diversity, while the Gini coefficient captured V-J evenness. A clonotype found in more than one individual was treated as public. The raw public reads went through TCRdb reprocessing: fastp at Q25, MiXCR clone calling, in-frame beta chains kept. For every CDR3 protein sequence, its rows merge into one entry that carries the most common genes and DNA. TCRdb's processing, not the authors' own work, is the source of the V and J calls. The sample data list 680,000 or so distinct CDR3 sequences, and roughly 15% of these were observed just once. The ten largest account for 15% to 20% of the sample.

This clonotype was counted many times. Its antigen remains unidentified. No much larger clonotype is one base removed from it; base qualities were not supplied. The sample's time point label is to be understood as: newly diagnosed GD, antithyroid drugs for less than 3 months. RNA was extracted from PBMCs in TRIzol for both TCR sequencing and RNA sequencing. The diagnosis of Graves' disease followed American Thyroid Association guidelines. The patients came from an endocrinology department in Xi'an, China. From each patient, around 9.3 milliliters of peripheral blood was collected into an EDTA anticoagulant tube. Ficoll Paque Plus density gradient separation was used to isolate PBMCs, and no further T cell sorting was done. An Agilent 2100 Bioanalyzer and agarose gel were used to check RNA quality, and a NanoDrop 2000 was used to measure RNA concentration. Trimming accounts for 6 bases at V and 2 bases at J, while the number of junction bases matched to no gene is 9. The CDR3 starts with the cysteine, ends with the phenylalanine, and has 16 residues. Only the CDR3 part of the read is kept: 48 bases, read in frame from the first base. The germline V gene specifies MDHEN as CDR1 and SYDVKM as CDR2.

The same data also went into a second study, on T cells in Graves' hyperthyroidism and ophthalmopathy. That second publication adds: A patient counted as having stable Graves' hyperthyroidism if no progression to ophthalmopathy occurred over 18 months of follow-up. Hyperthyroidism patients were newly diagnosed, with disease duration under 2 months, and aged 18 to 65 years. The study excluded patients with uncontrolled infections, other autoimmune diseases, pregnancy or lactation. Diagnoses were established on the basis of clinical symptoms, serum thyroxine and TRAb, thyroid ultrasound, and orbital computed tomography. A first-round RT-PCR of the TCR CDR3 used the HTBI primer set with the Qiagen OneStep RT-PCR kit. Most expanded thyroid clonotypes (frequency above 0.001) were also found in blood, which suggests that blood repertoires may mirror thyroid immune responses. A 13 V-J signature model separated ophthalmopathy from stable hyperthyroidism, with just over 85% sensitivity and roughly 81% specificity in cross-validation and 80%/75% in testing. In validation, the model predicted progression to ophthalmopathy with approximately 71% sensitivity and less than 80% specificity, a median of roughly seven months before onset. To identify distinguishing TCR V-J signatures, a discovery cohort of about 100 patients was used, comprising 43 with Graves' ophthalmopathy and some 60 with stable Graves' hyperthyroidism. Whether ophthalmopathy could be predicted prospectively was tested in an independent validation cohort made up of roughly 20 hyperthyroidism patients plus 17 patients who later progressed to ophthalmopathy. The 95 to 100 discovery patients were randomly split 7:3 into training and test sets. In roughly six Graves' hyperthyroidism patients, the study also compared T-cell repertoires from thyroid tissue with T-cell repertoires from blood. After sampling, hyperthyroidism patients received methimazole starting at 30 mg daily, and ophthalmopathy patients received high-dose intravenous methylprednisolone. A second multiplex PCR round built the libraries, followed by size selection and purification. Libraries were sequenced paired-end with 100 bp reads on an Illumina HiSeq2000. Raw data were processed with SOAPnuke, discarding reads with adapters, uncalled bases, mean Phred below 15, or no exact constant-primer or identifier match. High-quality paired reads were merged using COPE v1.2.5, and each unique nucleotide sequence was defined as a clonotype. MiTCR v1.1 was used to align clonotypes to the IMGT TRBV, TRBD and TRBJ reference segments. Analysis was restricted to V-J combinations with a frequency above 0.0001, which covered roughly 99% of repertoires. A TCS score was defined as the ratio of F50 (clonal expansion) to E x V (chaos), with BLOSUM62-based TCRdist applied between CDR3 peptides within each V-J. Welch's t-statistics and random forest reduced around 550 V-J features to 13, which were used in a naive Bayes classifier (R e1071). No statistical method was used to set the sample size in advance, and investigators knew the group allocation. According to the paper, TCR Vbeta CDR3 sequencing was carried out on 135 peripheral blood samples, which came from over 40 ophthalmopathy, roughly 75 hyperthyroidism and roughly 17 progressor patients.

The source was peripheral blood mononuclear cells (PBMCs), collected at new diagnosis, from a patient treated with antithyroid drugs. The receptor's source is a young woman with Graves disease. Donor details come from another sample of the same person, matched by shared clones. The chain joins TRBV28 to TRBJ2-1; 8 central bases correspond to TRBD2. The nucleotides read TGTGCCAGCAGCTCGCCACTAGCGGACCCCTACAATGAGCAGTTCTTC. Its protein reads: CASSSPLADPYNEQFF.